The 32 T cell receptor beta chains listed next were all sequenced from one sample in a study of shared clonotypes between healthy human individuals. Sequencing was performed with immunoSEQ multiplex PCR; in TCRdb, only in-frame clones are kept and a portion is missing. Of millions of clones in the sample, around 90% are singletons; the top ten hold 0.14%. Sequenced sample: naive CD4+ T cells sorted from blood. Regarding subset: CD45RA+ positively selected. These receptors all come from a young man in good health.

This sequence joins TRBV6-6 and TRBJ1-2; D unclear. Germline V gene lookup returns CDR1 MNHNY and CDR2 SVGAGI (reference sequence). The CDR3 length is 10 residues. This CDR3 reads CGTENYGYTF. In DNA form, the CDR3 reads TGTGGGACGGAGAACTATGGCTACACCTTC.

This clone has only a few counts. CDR3 bases: TGTGCCAGCAGCTTGATGGTGGATCAGCCCCAGCATTTT. Translating it yields CASSLMVDQPQHF. The genes are TRBV7-6 and TRBJ1-5; D gene ambiguous. Trimming removed 3 bases from V and 5 bases from J, with 8 bases in between. The CDR3 is made up of 13 amino acids. Germline CDR1 and CDR2: SGHVS and FNYEAQ.

V gene TRBV2 combines with J gene TRBJ1-2; TRBD1 aligns across 10 bases. This CDR3 contains 15 residues. V gave up 2 bases and J gave up 7 bases; unmatched junction bases: 7. Germline-derived CDR1 and CDR2 are SNHLY and FYNNEI. As DNA, the CDR3 is TGTGCCAGCAGTGAATTGTGGACAGGGGGTGGTGGCTACACCTTC. Its protein product is CASSELWTGGGGYTF.

The chain has TRBV18 and TRBJ2-7, with 9 bases lining up with TRBD2. The ends lost 0 bases at V and 3 bases at J; junction bases unmatched: 3. The germline gives CDR1 KGHSH, CDR2 LQKENI. This CDR3 contains 15 residues. In DNA form, the CDR3 reads TGTGCCAGCTCACCACCTAGCGGGGGAGGCTACGAGCAGTACTTC. Its protein product is CASSPPSGGGYEQYF.

This chain uses TRBV19 with TRBJ2-1, with D tentatively TRBD1 (6 bases). CDR3 size: 16 residues. V lost 7 bases to trimming and J lost 4 bases, with 20 bases between them. Per the germline V gene, CDR1 is LNHDA and CDR2 is SQIVND (reference sequence). As DNA, the CDR3 is TGTGCCAGTAACGAAATCGGCCAAAGGGGGTACAATGAGCAGTTCTTC. Amino acids: CASNEIGQRGYNEQFF.

The chain employs TRBV10-3 and TRBJ1-1; 10 bases are a match to TRBD1. The germline V gene has CDR1 ENHRY and CDR2 SYGVKD. The trim removed 6 bases at V and 3 bases at J, leaving 4 bases unmatched. The CDR3 extends over 14 amino acids. CDR3 in amino acids: CAIREDRGDTEAFF. The CDR3 DNA reads as TGTGCCATCAGGGAGGACAGGGGGGACACTGAAGCTTTCTTT.

This clone came up once. The chain has TRBV27 and TRBJ2-2; D might be TRBD2 (5 bases). Germline assignment: CDR1 MNHEY and CDR2 SMNVEV (reference sequence). This CDR3 is built from 14 residues. The V and J ends lost 0 bases and 6 bases respectively, with 8 bases between them. The CDR3 sequence: CASSLSRTPGELFF. The CDR3 nucleotides are TGTGCCAGCAGTTTATCGCGGACTCCCGGGGAGCTGTTTTTT.

The V gene is TRBV7-9, the J gene TRBJ2-7; weak D call: TRBD1 (8 bases). V shed 7 bases and J shed 6 bases, with 22 bases lying between them. The CDR3 has 15 amino acids. The germline V gene has CDR1 SEHNR and CDR2 FQNEAQ (reference sequence). This chain's CDR3 is CASTPGRTGFFEQYF. The CDR3 DNA sequence: TGTGCCAGCACCCCCGGGAGGACAGGGTTTTTCGAGCAGTACTTC. The variable domain in full, with the rest retrieved from reference TRBV7-9 and TRBJ2-7, is DTGVSQNPRHKITKRGQNVTFRCDPISEHNRLYWYRQTLGQGPEFLTYFQNEAQLEKSRLLSDRFSAERPKGSFSTLEIQRTEQGDSAMYLCASTPGRTGFFEQYFGPGTRLTVT.

V is TRBV13 and J is TRBJ2-3; 10 bases are a match to TRBD1. The CDR3 contains 17 residues. The V segment lost 5 bases and the J segment 6 bases; nucleotides outside the gene matches: 14. Germline assignment: CDR1 PRHDT and CDR2 FYEKMQ (reference sequence). The CDR3, as DNA: TGTGCCAGCAGCCCCCCACTAAGACAGGGGGCGCAGGATACGCAGTATTTT. Residues: CASSPPLRQGAQDTQYF.

Points on this clone: Other DNA sequences in the same sample also yield this CDR3. This chain uses TRBV7-2 with TRBJ2-5; tentatively, D is TRBD1 or TRBD2 (6 bases each). Germline-derived CDR1 and CDR2 are SGHTA and FQGNSA. Trimming cost V 2 bases and J 5 bases, with 9 bases left between them. This CDR3 spans 13 amino acids. DNA of the CDR3: TGTGCCAGCAGCTTACGAGGGGGGGAGACCCAGTACTTC. This encodes CASSLRGGETQYF. Together with reference TRBV7-2 and TRBJ2-5, the CDR3 gives the full variable domain: GAGVSQSPSNKVTEKGKDVELRCDPISGHTALYWYRQSLGQGLEFLIYFQGNSAPDKSGLPSDRFSAERTGGSVSTLTIQRTQQEDSAVYLCASSLRGGETQYFGPGTRLLVL.

V usage is TRBV5-4 and J usage is TRBJ2-3; 11 nucleotides match TRBD2. Germline CDR1 and CDR2: SGHNT and YYREEE (reference sequence). Unmatched junction bases numbered 3, after V lost 1 base and J lost 5 bases. There are 15 residues in the CDR3. Here the CDR3 reads CASSLTSGSQDTQYF. The CDR3 DNA sequence: TGTGCCAGCAGCTTGACTAGCGGGAGTCAAGATACGCAGTATTTT.

This sequence joins TRBV6-8 and TRBJ2-7; possibly TRBD2 for D (5 bases). The germline V and J ends were trimmed by 4 bases and 2 bases, with 18 bases remaining between them. Germline CDR1 MNHGY, CDR2 SAAAGT. CDR3 size: 16 residues. CDR3 coding DNA: TGTGCCAGCAGTTCCACCCGACGGACTTCTACCTACGAGCAGTACTTC. Translating it yields CASSSTRRTSTYEQYF.

The chain combines TRBV30 with TRBJ2-7, with 12 bases that match TRBD2. Trimming removed 3 bases from V and 6 bases from J; junction bases left unmatched: 9. Per the germline V gene, CDR1 is GTSNPN and CDR2 is SVGIG (reference sequence). The CDR3 is made up of 15 amino acids. For the CDR3, the DNA is TGTGCCTGGAGCGTCCGACTAGCGGGAGAGAGCGAGCAGTACTTC. This sequence encodes CAWSVRLAGESEQYF.

Regarding this clone: This sample also contains other DNA sequences that code for the same CDR3. CDR3 DNA sequence: TGTGCCTGGAGTGTGAACAGCTACGAGCAGTACTTC. The encoded protein is CAWSVNSYEQYF. The V call is TRBV30, the J call TRBJ2-7; D is unclear. This CDR3 contains 12 residues. Trimming pared 0 bases from V and 3 bases from J, leaving 6 bases between. Germline V CDR1 and CDR2: GTSNPN, SVGIG (reference sequence). The full variable domain, rest sourced from reference TRBV30 and TRBJ2-7, is SQTIHQWPATLVQPVGSPLSLECTVEGTSNPNLYWYRQAAGRGLQLLFYSVGIGQISSEVPQNLSASRPQDRQFILSSKKLLLSDSGFYLCAWSVNSYEQYFGPGTRLTVT.

This chain links TRBV5-6 with TRBJ2-4, with 8 bases aligning to TRBD2. The CDR3 totals 16 residues. V was clipped by 4 bases and J by 5 bases; unmatched bases: 11. Germline assignment: CDR1 SGHDT and CDR2 YYEEEE. CDR3 bases: TGTGCCAGCAGCCAAGTAGGAGCGGGAGCAGAAAACATTCAGTACTTC. This encodes CASSQVGAGAENIQYF.

This chain connects TRBV25-1 to TRBJ1-6; 7 nucleotides line up with TRBD1. Germline loops: CDR1 MGHDK, CDR2 SYGVNS. Trimming at V came to 6 bases and at J to 10 bases, leaving 9 bases not matched to a gene. The CDR3 is made up of 14 amino acids. The CDR3 reads CASRTRQGVSPLHF. The CDR3 DNA reads as TGTGCCAGCAGAACGAGACAGGGCGTCTCACCCCTCCACTTT.

On this clone itself: Additional DNA sequences in this sample encode the identical CDR3. J is TRBJ1-2 and V is TRBV19; weak D call: TRBD1 (5 bases). V lost 3 bases, J lost 4 bases, and 9 bases lay in between. Looked up from germline, CDR1 is LNHDA and CDR2 is SQIVND (reference sequence). CDR3 length equals 13 residues. The CDR3 region is CASSIPGTYGYTF. DNA for the CDR3: TGTGCCAGTAGTATTCCCGGGACCTATGGCTACACCTTC.

As regards this clone: The sample holds other DNA sequences that translate to the same CDR3. The chain employs TRBV5-1 and TRBJ1-4; D is undetermined. Deletions cut 0 bases from V and 2 bases from J, with 8 bases between. The CDR3 length is 15 residues. From germline, CDR1 is SGHRS and CDR2 YFSETQ. The CDR3 nucleotides are TGCGCCAGCAGCTTGGAGGCTGGGACTAATGAAAAACTGTTTTTT. This codes for CASSLEAGTNEKLFF.

The chain carries TRBV7-3 and TRBJ2-2; the D call may be TRBD1 or TRBD2 (5 bases each). From germline, CDR1 is SGHTA and CDR2 FQGTGA. V shed 11 bases and J shed 0 bases, with 10 bases lying between them. This CDR3 region has 13 residues. CDR3 nucleotide sequence: TGTGCCTCCGGGACCACGAACACCGGGGAGCTGTTTTTT. It encodes CASGTTNTGELFF.

Regarding this clone: Other DNA sequences within the sample encode an identical CDR3. J is TRBJ2-7 and V is TRBV7-9; D is ambiguous. The V gene lost 3 bases and the J gene lost 3 bases, with 6 bases spanning the gap. There are 12 residues in the CDR3. Germline CDR1 and CDR2: SEHNR and FQNEAQ (reference sequence). CDR3 sequence (DNA): TGTGCCAGCAGCTTTACGGGCTACGAGCAGTACTTC. Its protein product is CASSFTGYEQYF. Combining the CDR3 with reference TRBV7-9 and TRBJ2-7 gives the whole variable domain DTGVSQNPRHKITKRGQNVTFRCDPISEHNRLYWYRQTLGQGPEFLTYFQNEAQLEKSRLLSDRFSAERPKGSFSTLEIQRTEQGDSAMYLCASSFTGYEQYFGPGTRLTVT.

This chain connects TRBV4-1 to TRBJ1-4; 7 bases line up with TRBD1. The CDR3 consists of 16 residues. Germline CDR1 is MGHRA and CDR2 is YSYEKL. With 1 base clipped from V and 7 bases from J, the junction kept 9 bases outside the gene matches. This CDR3 is CASSQALRQGAEKLFF. As DNA, the CDR3 is TGCGCCAGCAGCCAAGCCCTGAGACAGGGTGCTGAAAAACTGTTTTTT.

V gene TRBV28 combines with J gene TRBJ1-4; tentative D call: TRBD1 (6 bases). Per germline, CDR1 MDHEN and CDR2 SYDVKM. This CDR3 spans 14 amino acids. For the CDR3, the DNA is TGTGCTACTCCCGGGGGGGCGCTTAATGAAAAACTGTTTTTT. The encoded protein is CATPGGALNEKLFF.

This chain links TRBV7-2 with TRBJ2-3, with D hard to call. Germline CDR1 is SGHTA and CDR2 is FQGNSA. This CDR3 contains 16 residues. V was cut by 5 bases and J by 2 bases, with 17 bases left in between. The CDR3 reads CASSPRATVFTDTQYF. DNA of the CDR3: TGTGCCAGCAGCCCCCGGGCCACAGTCTTCACAGATACGCAGTATTTT.

V and J are TRBV5-6 and TRBJ1-1; 10 bases fit TRBD1. From germline, CDR1 is SGHDT and CDR2 YYEEEE. The CDR3 sequence is 17 residues long. Trimming took 3 bases from V and 1 from J; bases not matched to a gene: 9. CDR3 DNA: TGTGCCAGCAGCTCGGGACAGGGGAGGCGCGGGAACACTGAAGCTTTCTTT. As protein: CASSSGQGRRGNTEAFF.

The chain carries TRBV27 and TRBJ2-7; D call uncertain. V was clipped by 3 bases and J by 2 bases, with 11 bases between them. Germline lookup yields CDR1 MNHEY and CDR2 SMNVEV (reference sequence). CDR3 size: 14 residues. For the CDR3, the DNA is TGTGCCAGCAGTTTGGGTGGGAACCCCTACGAGCAGTACTTC. It translates to CASSLGGNPYEQYF.

The V gene is TRBV4-2, the J gene TRBJ2-2, with TRBD2 identical over 8 bases. The CDR3 has 20 amino acids. V was clipped by 0 bases and J by 2 bases; unmatched bases: 14. The germline V gene encodes CDR1 LGHNA and CDR2 YNFKEQ. The CDR3 DNA sequence: TGTGCCAGCAGCCAAGACTCGATTCAGGGGCGGGGGGTTAACACCGGGGAGCTGTTTTTT. It specifies CASSQDSIQGRGVNTGELFF.

This clone was observed a few times. The same CDR3 is also encoded by other DNA sequences in this sample. The V and J genes are TRBV19 and TRBJ2-1, with D unresolved. The V end was cut by 3 bases, the J end by 7 bases, with 4 bases between. The germline gives CDR1 LNHDA, CDR2 SQIVND (reference sequence). The CDR3 runs to 11 residues. The DNA of the CDR3 is TGTGCCAGTAGTATGGTGAATGAGCAGTTCTTC. Translation gives CASSMVNEQFF.

The chain carries TRBV11-2 and TRBJ2-7; TRBD1 agrees at 10 bases. This CDR3 is 16 amino acids long. V gave up 6 bases and J gave up 4 bases; unmatched junction bases: 12. CDR1 SGHAT and CDR2 FQNNGV come from the germline V gene. CDR3 bases: TGTGCCAGCAGGTCACACCCGGGACAGGGGTCGTACGAGCAGTACTTC. Translation: CASRSHPGQGSYEQYF.

The rearrangement joins TRBV19 to TRBJ1-2; the D gene is possibly TRBD1 (5 bases). Trimming took 6 bases from V and 2 from J, leaving 10 bases between them. The germline CDR1 and CDR2 sequences are LNHDA and SQIVND (reference sequence). The CDR3 extends over 13 amino acids. CDR3 residues: CASRDTVNYGYTF. The CDR3 nucleotides are TGTGCCAGTAGGGACACTGTGAACTATGGCTACACCTTC.

This chain connects TRBV27 to TRBJ1-6; TRBD1 might be the D (6 bases). The V and J ends lost 7 bases and 6 bases respectively, with 19 bases between them. CDR1 is MNHEY and CDR2 is SMNVEV in the germline V gene (reference sequence). The CDR3 covers 16 residues. The CDR3 loop is CASIYRAGLGNSPLHF. The DNA for the CDR3 is TGTGCCAGCATATACAGGGCGGGACTCGGTAATTCACCCCTCCACTTT.

This clone was seen only once. The chain joins TRBV28 to TRBJ1-6, with D perhaps TRBD1 (5 bases). This CDR3 spans 12 amino acids. Germline CDR1 MDHEN, CDR2 SYDVKM. Trimming stripped 2 bases from V and 16 bases from J, with 12 bases between. CDR3 nucleotides: TGTGCCAGCAGTTTAAGGGACGTGGGGCTCCACTTT. It is translated as CASSLRDVGLHF.

V gene TRBV5-1 combines with J gene TRBJ2-3, with a weak D call TRBD1 (5 bases). Looked up from germline, CDR1 is SGHRS and CDR2 is YFSETQ. There are 15 residues in the CDR3. Between the trimmed V and J ends, which lost 2 bases and 4 bases, there was a span of 14 bases. CDR3 nucleotides: TGCGCCAGCAGCTTAGGACATTCACTCCCAGATACGCAGTATTTT. This codes for CASSLGHSLPDTQYF.